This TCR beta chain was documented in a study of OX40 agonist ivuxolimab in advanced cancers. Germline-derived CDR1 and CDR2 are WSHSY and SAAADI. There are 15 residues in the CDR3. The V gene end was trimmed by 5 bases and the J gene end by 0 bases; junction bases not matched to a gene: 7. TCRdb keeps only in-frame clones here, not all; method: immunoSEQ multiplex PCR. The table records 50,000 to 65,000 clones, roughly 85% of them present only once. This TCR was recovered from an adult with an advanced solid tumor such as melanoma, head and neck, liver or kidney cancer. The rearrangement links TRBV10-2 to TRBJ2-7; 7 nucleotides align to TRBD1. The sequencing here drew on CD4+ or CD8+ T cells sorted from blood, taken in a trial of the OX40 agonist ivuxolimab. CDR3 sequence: CASSMDRLSSYEQYF. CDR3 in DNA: TGCGCCAGCAGTATGGACAGGCTGAGCTCCTACGAGCAGTACTTC.